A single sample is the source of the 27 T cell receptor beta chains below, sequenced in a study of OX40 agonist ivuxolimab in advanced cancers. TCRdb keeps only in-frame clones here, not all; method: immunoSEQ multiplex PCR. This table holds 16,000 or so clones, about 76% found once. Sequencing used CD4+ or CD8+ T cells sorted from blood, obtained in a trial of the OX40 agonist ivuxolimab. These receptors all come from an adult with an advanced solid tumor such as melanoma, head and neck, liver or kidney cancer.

As DNA, the CDR3 is TGTGCCTGGGGGGGGTCGAGGACCGAGCAGTACTTC. Its translation: CAWGGSRTEQYF. The chain carries TRBV30 and TRBJ2-7; perhaps TRBD2 as D (6 bases). The CDR3 runs 12 residues. The V end lost 5 bases, the J end lost 6 bases, and 14 bases lay between the germline ends. Germline CDR1 is GTSNPN and CDR2 is SVGIG (reference sequence).

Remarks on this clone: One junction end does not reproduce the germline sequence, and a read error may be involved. The CDR3 protein is CASSLEARETEAFF. In nucleotides, the CDR3 is TGTGCCAGCAGCTTGGAGGCCAGGGAAACTGAAGCTTTCTTT. V gene TRBV5-1 combines with J gene TRBJ1-1; perhaps TRBD1 as D (5 bases). This CDR3 has 14 residues. Germline CDR1 SGHRS, CDR2 YFSETQ.

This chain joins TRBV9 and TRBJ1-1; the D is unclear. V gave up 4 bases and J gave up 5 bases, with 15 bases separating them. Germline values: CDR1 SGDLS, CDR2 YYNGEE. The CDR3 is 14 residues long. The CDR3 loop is CASSNGGGETEAFF. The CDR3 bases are TGTGCCAGCAGCAATGGAGGCGGGGAGACTGAAGCTTTCTTT.

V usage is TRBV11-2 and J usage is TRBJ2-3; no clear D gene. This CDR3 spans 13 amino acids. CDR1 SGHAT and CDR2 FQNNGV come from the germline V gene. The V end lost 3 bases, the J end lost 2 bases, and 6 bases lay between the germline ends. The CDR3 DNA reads TGTGCCAGCAGCTTTGAGAACACAGATACGCAGTATTTT. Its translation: CASSFENTDTQYF.

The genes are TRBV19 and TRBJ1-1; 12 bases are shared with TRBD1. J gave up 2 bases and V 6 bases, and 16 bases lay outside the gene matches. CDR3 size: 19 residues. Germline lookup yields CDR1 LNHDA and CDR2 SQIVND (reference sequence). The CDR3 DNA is TGTGCCAGTAGAGACCTCCCGGGACAGGGGGCATACGGTAACACTGAAGCTTTCTTT. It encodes CASRDLPGQGAYGNTEAFF.

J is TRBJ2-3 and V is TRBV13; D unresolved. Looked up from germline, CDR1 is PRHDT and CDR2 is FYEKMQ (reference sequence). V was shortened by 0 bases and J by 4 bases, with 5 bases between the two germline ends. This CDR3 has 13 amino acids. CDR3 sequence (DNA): TGTGCCAGCAGCTTAGGCCGTTCAGATACGCAGTATTTT. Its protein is CASSLGRSDTQYF.

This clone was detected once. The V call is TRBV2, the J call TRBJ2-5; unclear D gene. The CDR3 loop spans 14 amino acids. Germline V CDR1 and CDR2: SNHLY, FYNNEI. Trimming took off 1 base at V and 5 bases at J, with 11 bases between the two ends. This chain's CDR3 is CASSEVSAWETQYF. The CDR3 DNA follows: TGTGCCAGCAGTGAAGTTTCAGCGTGGGAGACCCAGTACTTC.

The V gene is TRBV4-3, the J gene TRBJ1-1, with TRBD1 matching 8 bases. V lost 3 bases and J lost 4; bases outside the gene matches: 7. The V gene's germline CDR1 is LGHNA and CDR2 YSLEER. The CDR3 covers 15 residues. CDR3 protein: CASSHGQGVGTEAFF. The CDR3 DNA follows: TGCGCCAGCAGCCATGGACAGGGTGTTGGCACTGAAGCTTTCTTT.

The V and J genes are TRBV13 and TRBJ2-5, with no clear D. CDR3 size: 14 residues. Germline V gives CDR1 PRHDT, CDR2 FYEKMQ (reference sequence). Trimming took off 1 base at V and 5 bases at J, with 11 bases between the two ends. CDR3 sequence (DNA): TGTGCCAGCAGCTTAGCAATCTCTGGGGAGACCCAGTACTTC. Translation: CASSLAISGETQYF.

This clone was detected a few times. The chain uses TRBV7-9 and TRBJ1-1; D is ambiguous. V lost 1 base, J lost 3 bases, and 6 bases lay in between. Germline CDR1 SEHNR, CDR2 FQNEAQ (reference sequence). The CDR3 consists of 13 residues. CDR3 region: CASSLGQYTEAFF. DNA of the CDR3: TGTGCCAGCAGCTTAGGGCAGTACACTGAAGCTTTCTTT.

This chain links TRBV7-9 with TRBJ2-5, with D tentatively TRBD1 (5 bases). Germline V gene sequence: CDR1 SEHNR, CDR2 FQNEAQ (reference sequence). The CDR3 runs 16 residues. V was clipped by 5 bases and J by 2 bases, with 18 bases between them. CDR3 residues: CASSPIDSWAQETQYF. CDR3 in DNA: TGTGCCAGCAGCCCAATCGACAGCTGGGCACAAGAGACCCAGTACTTC.

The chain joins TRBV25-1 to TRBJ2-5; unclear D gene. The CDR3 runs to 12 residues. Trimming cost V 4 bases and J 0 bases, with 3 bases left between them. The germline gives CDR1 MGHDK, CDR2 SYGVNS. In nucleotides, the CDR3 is TGTGCCAGCAGTGGGTACCAAGAGACCCAGTACTTC. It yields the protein CASSGYQETQYF.

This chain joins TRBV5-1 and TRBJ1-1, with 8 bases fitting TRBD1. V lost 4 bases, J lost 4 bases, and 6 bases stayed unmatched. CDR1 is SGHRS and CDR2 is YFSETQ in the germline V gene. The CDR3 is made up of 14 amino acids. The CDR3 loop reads CASSLRDRSTEAFF. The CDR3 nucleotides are TGCGCCAGCAGCCTCAGGGACAGGTCCACTGAAGCTTTCTTT.

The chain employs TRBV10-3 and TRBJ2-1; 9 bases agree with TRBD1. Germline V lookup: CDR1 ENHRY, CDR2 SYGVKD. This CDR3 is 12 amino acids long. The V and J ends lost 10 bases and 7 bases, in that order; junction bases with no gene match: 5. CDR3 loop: CATLGQGNEQFF. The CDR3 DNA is TGTGCCACCTTAGGACAGGGGAATGAGCAGTTCTTC.

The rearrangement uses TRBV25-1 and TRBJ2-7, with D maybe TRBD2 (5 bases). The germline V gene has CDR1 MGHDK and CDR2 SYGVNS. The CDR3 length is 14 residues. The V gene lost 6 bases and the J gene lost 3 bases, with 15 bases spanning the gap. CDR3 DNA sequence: TGTGCCAGCAGCGCGGGCGGGCAAGGCTACGAGCAGTACTTC. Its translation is CASSAGGQGYEQYF.

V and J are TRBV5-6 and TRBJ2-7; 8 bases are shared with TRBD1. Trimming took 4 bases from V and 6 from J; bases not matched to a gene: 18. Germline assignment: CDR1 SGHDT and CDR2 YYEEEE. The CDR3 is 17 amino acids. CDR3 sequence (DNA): TGTGCCAGCAGCCCACCTGACAGGGGAGATTTCTTCCGCGAGCAGTACTTC. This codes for CASSPPDRGDFFREQYF.

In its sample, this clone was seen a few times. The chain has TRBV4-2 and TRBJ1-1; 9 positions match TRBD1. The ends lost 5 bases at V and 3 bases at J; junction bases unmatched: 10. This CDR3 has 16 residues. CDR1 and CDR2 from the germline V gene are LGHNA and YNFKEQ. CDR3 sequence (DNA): TGTGCCAGCAGCGTCGGGACAGGGACGGTGGACACTGAAGCTTTCTTT. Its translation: CASSVGTGTVDTEAFF.

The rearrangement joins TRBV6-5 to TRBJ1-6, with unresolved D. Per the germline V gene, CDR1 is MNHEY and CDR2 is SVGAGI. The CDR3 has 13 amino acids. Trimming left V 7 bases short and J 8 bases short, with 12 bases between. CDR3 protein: CASTQGYYSPLHF. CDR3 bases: TGTGCCAGCACTCAAGGGTACTATTCACCCCTCCACTTT.

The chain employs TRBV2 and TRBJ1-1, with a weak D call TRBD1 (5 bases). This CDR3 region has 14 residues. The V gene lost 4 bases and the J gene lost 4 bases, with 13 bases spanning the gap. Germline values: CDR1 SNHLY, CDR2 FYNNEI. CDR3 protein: CASSGSGVSTEAFF. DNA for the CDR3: TGTGCCAGCAGTGGTTCGGGGGTATCCACTGAAGCTTTCTTT.

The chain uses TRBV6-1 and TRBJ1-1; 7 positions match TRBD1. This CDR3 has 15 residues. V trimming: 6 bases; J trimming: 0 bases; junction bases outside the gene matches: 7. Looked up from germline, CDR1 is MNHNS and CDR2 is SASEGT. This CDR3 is CASRRQGIMNTEAFF. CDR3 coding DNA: TGTGCCAGCAGACGACAGGGCATTATGAACACTGAAGCTTTCTTT.

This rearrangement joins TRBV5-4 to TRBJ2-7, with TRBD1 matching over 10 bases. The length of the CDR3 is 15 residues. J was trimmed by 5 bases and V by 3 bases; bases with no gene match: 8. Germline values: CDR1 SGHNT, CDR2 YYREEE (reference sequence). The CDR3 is CASSSYRDRGDEQYF. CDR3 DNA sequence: TGTGCCAGCAGCTCATACCGGGACAGGGGTGACGAGCAGTACTTC.

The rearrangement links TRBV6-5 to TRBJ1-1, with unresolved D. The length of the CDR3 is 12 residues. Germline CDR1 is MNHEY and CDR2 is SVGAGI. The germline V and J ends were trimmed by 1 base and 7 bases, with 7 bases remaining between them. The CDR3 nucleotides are TGTGCCAGCAGTTACTTCGGCGGTGAAGCTTTCTTT. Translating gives CASSYFGGEAFF.

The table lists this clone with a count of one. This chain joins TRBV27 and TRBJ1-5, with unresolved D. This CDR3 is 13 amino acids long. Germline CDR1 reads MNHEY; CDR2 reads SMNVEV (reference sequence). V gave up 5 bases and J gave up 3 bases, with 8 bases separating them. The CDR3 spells CASSQWANQPQHF. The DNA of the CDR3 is TGTGCCAGCAGTCAATGGGCCAATCAGCCCCAGCATTTT.

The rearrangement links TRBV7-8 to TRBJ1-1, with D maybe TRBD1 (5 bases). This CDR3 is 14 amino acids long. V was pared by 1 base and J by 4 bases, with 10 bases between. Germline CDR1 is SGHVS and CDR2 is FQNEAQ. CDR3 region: CASSLGGESTEAFF. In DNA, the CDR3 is TGTGCCAGCAGCTTAGGGGGGGAGTCCACTGAAGCTTTCTTT. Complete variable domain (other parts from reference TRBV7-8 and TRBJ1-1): GAGVSQSPRYKVAKRGQDVALRCDPISGHVSLFWYQQALGQGPEFLTYFQNEAQLDKSGLPSDRFFAERPEGSVSTLKIQRTQQEDSAVYLCASSLGGESTEAFFGQGTRLTVV.

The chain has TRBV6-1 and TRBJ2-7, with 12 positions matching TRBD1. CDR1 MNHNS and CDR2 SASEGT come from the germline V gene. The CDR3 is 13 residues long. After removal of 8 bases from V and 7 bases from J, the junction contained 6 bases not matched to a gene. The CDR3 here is CASGDRGRWEQYF. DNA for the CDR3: TGTGCCAGCGGGGACAGGGGGCGCTGGGAGCAGTACTTC.

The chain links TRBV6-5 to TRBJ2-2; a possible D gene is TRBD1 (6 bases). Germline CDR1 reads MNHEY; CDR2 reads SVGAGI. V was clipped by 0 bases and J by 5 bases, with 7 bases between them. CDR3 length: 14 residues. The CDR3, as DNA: TGTGCCAGCAGTTACTCAGGGGGTACCGGGGAGCTGTTTTTT. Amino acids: CASSYSGGTGELFF.

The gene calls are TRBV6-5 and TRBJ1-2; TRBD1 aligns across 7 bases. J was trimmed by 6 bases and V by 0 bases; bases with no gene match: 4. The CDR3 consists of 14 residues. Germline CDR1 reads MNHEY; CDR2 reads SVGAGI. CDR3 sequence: CASSYSTGMDGYTF. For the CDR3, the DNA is TGTGCCAGCAGTTACTCGACAGGGATGGATGGCTACACCTTC.